Listed here is a single T cell receptor (beta chain). The target antigen is unknown. The data belong to a study of cytomegalovirus exposure and HLA in healthy donors. Whole-study results and caveats: The investigators catalogued 150 to 200 TCR beta chains as cytomegalovirus-associated.

Germline V gives CDR1 SGDLS, CDR2 YYNGEE. The CDR3 runs 15 residues. Trimming removed 2 bases at V and 0 bases at J, with 8 bases between. The PCR had 60 Vbeta and 13 Jbeta primers. Using immunoSEQ multiplex PCR, the repertoire was profiled, and TCRdb retains in-frame clones only, with some absent. This sample has about 130,000 clones, with approximately 74% found just once. The specimen sequenced was PBMCs. This receptor was identified in a man aged 18 to 35 in good health and CMV-seropositive. V and J are TRBV9 and TRBJ1-4; tentative D call: TRBD1 (5 bases). The CDR3 coding sequence is TGTGCCAGCAGCGTTGGGGGGACAACTAATGAAAAACTGTTTTTT. Its translation: CASSVGGTTNEKLFF.